This T cell receptor beta chain was found in a study of shared clonotypes between healthy human individuals. For the study at large: A donor's plate count was three for CD4 naive and three for CD4 memory; CD8 naive had two and CD8 memory one.

Healthy and HIV-negative, the adult donors had no recent acute infections or vaccinations. Into CD45RA+ naive and CD45RA-negative memory subsets, the CD4+ cells were split. The V gene's germline CDR1 is WNHNN and CDR2 SYGVQD (reference sequence). V lost 9 bases to trimming and J lost 1 base, with 9 bases between them. There are 12 residues in the CDR3. Every subset had its genomic DNA shared out evenly among several immunoSEQ plates. Only in-frame clones appear in the TCRdb table, and some are missing; sequencing was by immunoSEQ multiplex PCR. Of over 850,000 clones in the sample, around 78% were seen once.

Material for sequencing was memory CD4+ T cells from PBMCs. The subset was: CD45RA-negative fraction. This receptor was obtained from a man aged 18 to 29 in good health. Some clones in this sample may be carry-over from other donors' samples. This chain connects TRBV10-1 to TRBJ1-1; a possible D gene is TRBD1 (5 bases). CDR3: CARAGENTEAFF. The CDR3 nucleotides read TGCGCCAGGGCGGGGGAGAACACTGAAGCTTTCTTT.